This paragraph covers one T cell receptor beta chain sequence. Sequencing was performed with immunoSEQ multiplex PCR; in TCRdb, only in-frame clones are kept and a portion is missing. Of around 70,000 clones in the sample, approximately 97% were seen once. This record comes from a study of technical replicates of blood from a few donors. The germline gives CDR1 SGHAT, CDR2 FQNNGV. V dropped 3 bases and J dropped 9 bases, with 14 bases sitting between them. The CDR3 is 14 amino acids. The specimen was T cells isolated from PBMCs. The gene calls are TRBV11-2 and TRBJ2-2; D is unclear. This clonotype originated in a human donor in good health. The CDR3 is CASSFSRALRELFF. The CDR3 region has the DNA TGTGCCAGCAGCTTCTCGAGAGCGCTCCGGGAGCTGTTTTTT.